The clone carrying this T cell receptor beta chain was recorded only once. Its antigen remains unknown. This specimen includes other DNA sequences encoding the same CDR3. These data come from a study of chemoradiotherapy in HPV16-positive cancers. Study-level background: Two HPV16-positive patients' cells yielded candidate HPV-specific clones and common motifs.

Whole-study findings and limits: Functional assays defining HPV-specific T cells used only a couple of HPV16-positive patients. HPV-responsive T-cell expansion during chemoradiotherapy was linked to improved recurrence-free survival in HPV16-positive patients. Candidate HPV-specific clones and E7-related TCR motifs grew in tumor during treatment.

The repertoire was sequenced with immunoSEQ multiplex PCR; TCRdb's copy has only in-frame clones and lacks some. Found here are about 68,000 clones, roughly 90% of them singletons; the top ten hold 4% to 5%. This clonotype was obtained from a human donor with HPV-associated anogenital cancer. The sample consisted of blood, taken from a patient who underwent chemoradiotherapy.

The CDR3 coding sequence is TGTGCCTCCTCAGGGTTTAAGGGCACCGAAGCTTTCTTT. Protein sequence: CASSGFKGTEAFF. This chain joins TRBV30 and TRBJ1-1; a possible D gene is TRBD1 (5 bases). This CDR3 contains 13 residues. The germline V gene has CDR1 GTSNPN and CDR2 SVGIG (reference sequence). Trimming left V 7 bases short and J 8 bases short, with 20 bases between.